This T cell receptor beta chain was sequenced during a study of OX40 agonist ivuxolimab in advanced cancers. The wider study: Ivuxolimab, which patients received intravenously every 2 weeks, was dosed at 0.01 to 10 mg/kg. Dose-escalation subjects each had hepatocellular carcinoma, melanoma, renal cell or head and neck cancer.

Points from the study as a whole: It was not determined which antigens were specifically recognized by the peripheral T cells that had undergone clonal expansion.

Autoimmune disease history or systemic immunosuppression excluded patients. In germline, CDR1 is KGHSH, CDR2 LQKENI. V was clipped by 3 bases and J by 4 bases, with 8 bases between them. The CDR3 consists of 13 residues. Concerning this clone: As yet, its antigen is unknown.

The table came from immunoSEQ multiplex PCR; TCRdb's copy has only in-frame clones and leaves some out. The table shows around 40,000 clones, with around 89% occurring only once. The chain recombines TRBV18 with TRBJ2-3; no firm D call. This TCR was sampled from an adult with an advanced solid tumor such as melanoma, head and neck, liver or kidney cancer. This specimen consisted of CD4+ or CD8+ T cells sorted from blood, obtained in a trial of the OX40 agonist ivuxolimab. DNA for the CDR3: TGTGCCAGCTCACCCTCACAGTCAGATACGCAGTATTTT. Protein: CASSPSQSDTQYF. Using reference TRBV18 and TRBJ2-3 for the parts outside the CDR3, the full variable domain is NAGVMQNPRHLVRRRGQEARLRCSPMKGHSHVYWYRQLPEEGLKFMVYLQKENIIDESGMPKERFSAEFPKEGPSILRIQQVVRGDSAAYFCASSPSQSDTQYFGPGTRLTVL.